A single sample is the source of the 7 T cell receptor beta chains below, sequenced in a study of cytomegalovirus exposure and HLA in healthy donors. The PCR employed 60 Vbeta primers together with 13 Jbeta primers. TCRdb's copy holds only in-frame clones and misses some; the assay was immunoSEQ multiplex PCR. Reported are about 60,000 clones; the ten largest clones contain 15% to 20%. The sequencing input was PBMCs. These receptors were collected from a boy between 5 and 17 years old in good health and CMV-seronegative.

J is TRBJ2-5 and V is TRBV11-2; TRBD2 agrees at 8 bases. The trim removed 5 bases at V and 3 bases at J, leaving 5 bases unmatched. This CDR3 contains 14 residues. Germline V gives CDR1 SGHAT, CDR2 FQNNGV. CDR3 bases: TGTGCCAGCAGCCCAACGGGAGGGGAAGAGACCCAGTACTTC. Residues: CASSPTGGEETQYF.

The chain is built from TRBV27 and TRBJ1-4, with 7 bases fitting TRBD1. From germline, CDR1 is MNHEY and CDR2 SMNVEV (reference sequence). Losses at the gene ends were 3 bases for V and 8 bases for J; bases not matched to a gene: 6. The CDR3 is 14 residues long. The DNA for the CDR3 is TGTGCCAGCAGTTTCCAGGACAGGAACGAAAAACTGTTTTTT. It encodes CASSFQDRNEKLFF.

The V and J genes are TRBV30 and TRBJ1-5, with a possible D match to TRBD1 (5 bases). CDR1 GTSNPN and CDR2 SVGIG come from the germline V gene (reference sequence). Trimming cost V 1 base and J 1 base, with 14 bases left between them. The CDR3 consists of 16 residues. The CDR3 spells CAWSGGARRSNQPQHF. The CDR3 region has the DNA TGTGCCTGGAGTGGTGGGGCCAGGCGGAGCAATCAGCCCCAGCATTTT.

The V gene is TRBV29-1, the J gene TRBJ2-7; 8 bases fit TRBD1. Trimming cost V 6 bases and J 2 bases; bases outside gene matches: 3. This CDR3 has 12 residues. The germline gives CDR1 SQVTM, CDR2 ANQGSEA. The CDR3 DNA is TGCAGCGTGGAGGGACAGGCCTACGAGCAGTACTTC. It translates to CSVEGQAYEQYF.

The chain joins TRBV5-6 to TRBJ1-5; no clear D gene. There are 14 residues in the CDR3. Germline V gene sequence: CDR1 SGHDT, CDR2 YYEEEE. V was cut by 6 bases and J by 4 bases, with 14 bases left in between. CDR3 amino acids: CASTKGLLNQPQHF. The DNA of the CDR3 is TGTGCCAGCACTAAAGGACTCTTGAATCAGCCCCAGCATTTT.

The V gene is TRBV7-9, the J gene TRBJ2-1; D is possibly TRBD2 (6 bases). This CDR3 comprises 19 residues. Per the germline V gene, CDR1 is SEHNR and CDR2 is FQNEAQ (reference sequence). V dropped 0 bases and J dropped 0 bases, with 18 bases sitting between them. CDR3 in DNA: TGTGCCAGCAGCTTAGCGCGAGGTCCAGTCGGGAGCTCCTACAATGAGCAGTTCTTC. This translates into CASSLARGPVGSSYNEQFF.

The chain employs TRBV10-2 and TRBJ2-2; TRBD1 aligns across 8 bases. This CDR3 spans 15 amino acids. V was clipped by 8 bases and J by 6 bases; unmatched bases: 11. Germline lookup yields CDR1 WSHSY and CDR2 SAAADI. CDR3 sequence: CASVRGRDAAGELFF. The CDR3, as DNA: TGCGCCAGCGTCAGGGGGCGTGATGCCGCCGGGGAGCTGTTTTTT.